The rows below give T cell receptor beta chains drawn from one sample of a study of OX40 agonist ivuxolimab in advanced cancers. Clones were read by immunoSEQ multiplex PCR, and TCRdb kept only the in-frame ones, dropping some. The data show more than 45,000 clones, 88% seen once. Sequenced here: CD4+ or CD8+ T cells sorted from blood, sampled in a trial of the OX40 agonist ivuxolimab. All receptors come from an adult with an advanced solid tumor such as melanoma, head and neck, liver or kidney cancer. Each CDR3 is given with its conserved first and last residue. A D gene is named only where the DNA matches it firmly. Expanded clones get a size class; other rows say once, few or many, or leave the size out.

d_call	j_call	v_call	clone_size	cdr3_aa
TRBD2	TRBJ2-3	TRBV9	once	CASSSSGGLAGDTQYF
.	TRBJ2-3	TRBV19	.	CASAGEITDTQYF
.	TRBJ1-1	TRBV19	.	CASSIDWQGRTEAFF
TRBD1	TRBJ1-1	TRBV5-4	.	CASSSTGEDTEAFF
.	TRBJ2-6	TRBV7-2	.	CASRNGTGNVLTF
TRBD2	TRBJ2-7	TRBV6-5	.	CASRGGLAPHEQYF
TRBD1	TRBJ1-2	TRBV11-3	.	CASSLGLHQGVQGYTF
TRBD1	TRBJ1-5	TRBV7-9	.	CASSLRGQGQPQHF
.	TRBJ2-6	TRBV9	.	CASSQPSSGANVLTF
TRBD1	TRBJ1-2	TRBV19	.	CASSPQGAPGYTF
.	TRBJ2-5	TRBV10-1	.	CASSIRGDSHLETQYF
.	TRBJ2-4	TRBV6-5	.	CASSYSAVLGNIQYF
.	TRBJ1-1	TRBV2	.	CARNRRLGVNTEAFF
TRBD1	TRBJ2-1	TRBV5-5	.	CASSWVGQGAVEQFF
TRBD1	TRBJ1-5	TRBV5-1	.	CANTLRDRGEQPQHF
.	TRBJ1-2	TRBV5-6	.	CASSFGRNYGYTF
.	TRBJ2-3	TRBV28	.	CAAQRFEDTQYF
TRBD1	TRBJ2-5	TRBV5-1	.	CASSIRGGETQYF
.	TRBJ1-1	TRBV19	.	CASTSSPRLNTEAFF
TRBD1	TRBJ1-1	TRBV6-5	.	CASSWTGVENTEAFF
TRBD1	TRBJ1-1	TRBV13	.	CASSLGTGGFKNTEAFF
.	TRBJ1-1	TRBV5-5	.	CASSSVARSTEAFF
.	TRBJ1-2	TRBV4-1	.	CASSQDRNYGYTF
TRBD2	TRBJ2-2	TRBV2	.	CASNGGGYTGELFF
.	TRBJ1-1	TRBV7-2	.	CASSSGGSTEAFF
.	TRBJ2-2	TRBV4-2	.	CASSQDTGMYAGELFF
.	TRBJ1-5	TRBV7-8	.	CASSLEPYQPQHF
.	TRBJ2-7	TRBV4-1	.	CASSQDFRTELSYEQYF
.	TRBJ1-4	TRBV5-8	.	CASSPGWDKLFF
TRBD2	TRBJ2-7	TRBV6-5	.	CASSYSGTSGYEQYF
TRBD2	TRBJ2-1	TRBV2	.	CASSGTSGHNEQFF
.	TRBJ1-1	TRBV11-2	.	CASSFTDRGTEAFF
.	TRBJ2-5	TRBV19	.	CASSIVVQRVETQYF
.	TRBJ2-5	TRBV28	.	CASSGRGVGETQYF
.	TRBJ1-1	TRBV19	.	CASSRQGGTQAFF
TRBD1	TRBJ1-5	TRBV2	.	CASRMDRGSNQPQHF
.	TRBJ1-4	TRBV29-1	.	CSVLFPGANEKLFF
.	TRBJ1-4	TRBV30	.	CAWSTTGIATNEKLFF
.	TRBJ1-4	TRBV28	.	CASSQVPATNEKLFF
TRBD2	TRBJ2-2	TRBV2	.	CASSVLAGAGELFF
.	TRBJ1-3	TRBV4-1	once	CASSQAGPGNTIYF
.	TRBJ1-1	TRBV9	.	CASSVSPSTEAFF
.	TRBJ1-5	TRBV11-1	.	CASSLEENQPQHF
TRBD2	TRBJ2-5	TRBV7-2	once	CASSAGLAGVETQYF
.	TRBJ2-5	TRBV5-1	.	CASSSREDRGETQYF
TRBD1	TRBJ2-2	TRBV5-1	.	CASSRGRSTGELFF
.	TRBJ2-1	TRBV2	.	CASSPLGIGTEQFF
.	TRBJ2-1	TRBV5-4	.	CASSLEAGIYNEQFF
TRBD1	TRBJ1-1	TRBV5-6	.	CASSFGGGRLVMNTEAFF
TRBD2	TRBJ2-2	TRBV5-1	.	CASSILAGENTGELFF
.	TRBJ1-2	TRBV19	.	CASSTRGTPSWGYGYTF
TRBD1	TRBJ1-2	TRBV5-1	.	CASSLIAGGASYTF
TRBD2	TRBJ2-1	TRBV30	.	CAWNSGSSYNEQFF